This TCR beta chain was captured by sequencing in a study of vaccination effects on CD4 cells after COVID-19. Study-level information: Post-vaccine draws lagged the second dose by a median of 72 days.

The V gene's germline CDR1 is MNHEY and CDR2 SMNVEV (reference sequence). The CDR3 loop spans 15 amino acids. After removal of 8 bases from V and 0 bases from J, the junction contained 9 bases not matched to a gene. Generated by immunoSEQ multiplex PCR, the TCRdb table keeps only in-frame clones and is missing some. The data hold 25,000 to 30,000 clones, with roughly 80% observed a single time. Before any sequencing was done, the ViraFEST assay used viral peptide pools to expand antigen-specific CD4+ T cells. A roughly 10-day culture period preceded the isolation of CD4+ T cells. Each participant was administered two doses of either the BNT162b2 or the mRNA-1273 vaccine. Vaccinated participants had no history of SARS-CoV-2 infection and tested negative for nucleocapsid antibodies. Wells containing 1.5 million to 2.5 million PBMC each were cultured with 9 to 10 IU/ml IL-2 and about 10 ug/ml peptides. Days 3 and 7 were when half the medium was replaced with IL-2 medium.

This clone has a handful of counts. Its antigen is unknown. The V call is TRBV27, the J call TRBJ2-5, with 7 bases aligning to TRBD1. The receptor's source is a human donor who received a COVID-19 vaccine. Specimen: CD4+ T cells from PBMCs cultured with HCoV-NL63 spike peptides, collected after COVID-19 vaccination. The CDR3 sequence is CASAPWQGDQETQYF. The CDR3 nucleotides are TGTGCCAGCGCGCCTTGGCAGGGGGACCAAGAGACCCAGTACTTC.